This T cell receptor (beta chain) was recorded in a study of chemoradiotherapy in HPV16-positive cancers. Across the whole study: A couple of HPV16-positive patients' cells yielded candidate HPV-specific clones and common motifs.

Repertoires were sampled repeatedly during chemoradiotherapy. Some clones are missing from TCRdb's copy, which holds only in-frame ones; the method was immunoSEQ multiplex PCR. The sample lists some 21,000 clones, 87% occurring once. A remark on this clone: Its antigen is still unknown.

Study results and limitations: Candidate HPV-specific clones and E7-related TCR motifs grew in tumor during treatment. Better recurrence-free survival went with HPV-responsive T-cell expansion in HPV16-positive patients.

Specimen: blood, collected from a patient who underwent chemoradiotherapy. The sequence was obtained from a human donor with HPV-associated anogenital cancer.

Written as DNA, the CDR3 is TGTGCCATCAGTGAGTCTTCGGGAGGCCCAGTGGGCTACACCTTC. Translating it yields CAISESSGGPVGYTF. The chain links TRBV10-3 to TRBJ1-2; D call uncertain. The germline V gene has CDR1 ENHRY and CDR2 SYGVKD. The CDR3 extends over 15 amino acids. Between the trimmed V and J ends, which lost 0 bases and 8 bases, there was a span of 16 bases.